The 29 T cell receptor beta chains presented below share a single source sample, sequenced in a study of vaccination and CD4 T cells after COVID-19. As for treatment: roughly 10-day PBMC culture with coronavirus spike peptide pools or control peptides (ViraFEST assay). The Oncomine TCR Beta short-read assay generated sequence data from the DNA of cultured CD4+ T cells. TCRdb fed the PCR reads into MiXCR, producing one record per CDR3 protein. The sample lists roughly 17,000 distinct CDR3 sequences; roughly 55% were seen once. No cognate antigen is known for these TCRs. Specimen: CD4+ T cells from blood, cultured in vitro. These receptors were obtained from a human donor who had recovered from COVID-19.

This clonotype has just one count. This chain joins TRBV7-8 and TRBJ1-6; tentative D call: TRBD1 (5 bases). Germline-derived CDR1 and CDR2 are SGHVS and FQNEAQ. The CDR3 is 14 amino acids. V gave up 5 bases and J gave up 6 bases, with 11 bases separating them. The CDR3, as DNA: TGTGCCAGCAGCAGGGGAGGAACTAATTCACCCCTCCACTTT. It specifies CASSRGGTNSPLHF.

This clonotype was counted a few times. The CDR3 is CASSTSKIKGTQYF. In DNA form, the CDR3 reads TGTGCCAGCAGTACCTCCAAGATAAAAGGGACCCAGTACTTC. This chain links TRBV6-1 with TRBJ2-5; no reliable D call. Trimming took 5 bases from V and 7 from J, leaving 17 bases between them. Germline V gene data show CDR1 as MNHNS and CDR2 as SASEGT. The CDR3 sequence is 14 residues long.

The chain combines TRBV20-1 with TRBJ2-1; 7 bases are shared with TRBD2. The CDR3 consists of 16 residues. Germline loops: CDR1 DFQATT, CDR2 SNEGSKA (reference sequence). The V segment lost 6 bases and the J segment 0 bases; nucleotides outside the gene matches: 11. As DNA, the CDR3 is TGCAGTGCCTTTCTAACTAGCGCGAGCTCCTACAATGAGCAGTTCTTC. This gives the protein CSAFLTSASSYNEQFF.

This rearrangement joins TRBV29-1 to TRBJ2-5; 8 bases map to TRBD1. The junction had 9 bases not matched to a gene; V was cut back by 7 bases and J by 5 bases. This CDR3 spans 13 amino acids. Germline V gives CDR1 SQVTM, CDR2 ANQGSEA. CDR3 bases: TGCAGCGCCGTTCCTCAGGGGGCCGAGACCCAGTACTTC. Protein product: CSAVPQGAETQYF.

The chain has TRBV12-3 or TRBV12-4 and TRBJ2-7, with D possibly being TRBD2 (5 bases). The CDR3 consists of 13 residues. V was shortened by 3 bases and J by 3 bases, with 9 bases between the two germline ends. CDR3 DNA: TGTGCCAGCAGTTTCCGGGAATTCTACGAGCAGTACTTC. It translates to CASSFREFYEQYF.

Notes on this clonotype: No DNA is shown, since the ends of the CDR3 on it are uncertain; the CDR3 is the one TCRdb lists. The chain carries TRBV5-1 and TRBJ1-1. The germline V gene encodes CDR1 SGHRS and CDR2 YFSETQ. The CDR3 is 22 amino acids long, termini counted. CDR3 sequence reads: CASTNQTSMYLCASSFIAGAFF.

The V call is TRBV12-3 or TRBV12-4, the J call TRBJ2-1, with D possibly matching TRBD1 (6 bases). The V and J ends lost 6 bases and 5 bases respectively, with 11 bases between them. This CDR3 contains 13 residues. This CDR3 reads CASSKNRDNEQFF. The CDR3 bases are TGTGCCAGCAGCAAAAACAGGGACAATGAGCAGTTCTTC.

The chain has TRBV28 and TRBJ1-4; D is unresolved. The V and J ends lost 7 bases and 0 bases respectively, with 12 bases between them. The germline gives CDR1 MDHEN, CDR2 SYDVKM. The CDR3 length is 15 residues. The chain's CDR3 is CASIPPGPTNEKLFF. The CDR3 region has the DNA TGTGCCAGCATCCCTCCAGGTCCAACTAATGAAAAACTGTTTTTT.

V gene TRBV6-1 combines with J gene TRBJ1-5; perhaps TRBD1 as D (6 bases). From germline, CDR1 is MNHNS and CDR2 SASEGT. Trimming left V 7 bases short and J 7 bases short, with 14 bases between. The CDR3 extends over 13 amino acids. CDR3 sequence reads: CASTQGPGQPQHF. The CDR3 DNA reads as TGTGCCAGCACCCAGGGGCCGGGGCAGCCCCAGCATTTT.

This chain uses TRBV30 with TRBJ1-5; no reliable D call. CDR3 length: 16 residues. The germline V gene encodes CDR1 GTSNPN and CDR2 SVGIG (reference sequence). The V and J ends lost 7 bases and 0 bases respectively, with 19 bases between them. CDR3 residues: CALTLPPGDSNQPQHF. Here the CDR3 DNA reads TGTGCCTTGACCCTCCCTCCCGGGGATAGCAATCAGCCCCAGCATTTT.

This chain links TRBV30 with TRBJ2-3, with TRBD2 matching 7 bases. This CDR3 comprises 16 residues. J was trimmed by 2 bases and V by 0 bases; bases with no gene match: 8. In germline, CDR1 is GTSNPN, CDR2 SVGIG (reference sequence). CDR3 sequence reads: CAWSVRSGTFTDTQYF. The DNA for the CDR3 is TGTGCCTGGAGTGTAAGGAGCGGGACTTTCACAGATACGCAGTATTTT. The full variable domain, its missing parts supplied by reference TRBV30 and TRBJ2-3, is SQTIHQWPATLVQPVGSPLSLECTVEGTSNPNLYWYRQAAGRGLQLLFYSVGIGQISSEVPQNLSASRPQDRQFILSSKKLLLSDSGFYLCAWSVRSGTFTDTQYFGPGTRLTVL.

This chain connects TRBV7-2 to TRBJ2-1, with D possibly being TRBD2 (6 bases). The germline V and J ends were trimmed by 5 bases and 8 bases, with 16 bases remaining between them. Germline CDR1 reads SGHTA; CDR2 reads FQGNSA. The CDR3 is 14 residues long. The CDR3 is CASSPLGASDEQFF. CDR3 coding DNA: TGTGCCAGCAGCCCGCTCGGGGCTAGCGATGAGCAGTTCTTC. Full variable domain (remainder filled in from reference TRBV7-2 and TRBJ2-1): GAGVSQSPSNKVTEKGKDVELRCDPISGHTALYWYRQSLGQGLEFLIYFQGNSAPDKSGLPSDRFSAERTGGSVSTLTIQRTQQEDSAVYLCASSPLGASDEQFFGPGTRLTVL.

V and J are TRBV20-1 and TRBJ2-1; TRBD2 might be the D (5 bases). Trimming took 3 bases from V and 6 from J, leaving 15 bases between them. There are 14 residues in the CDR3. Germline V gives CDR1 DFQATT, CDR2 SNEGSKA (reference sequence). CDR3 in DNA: TGCAGTGCTAGGCCCACTTCAGGAGGCAATGAGCAGTTCTTC. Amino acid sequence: CSARPTSGGNEQFF.

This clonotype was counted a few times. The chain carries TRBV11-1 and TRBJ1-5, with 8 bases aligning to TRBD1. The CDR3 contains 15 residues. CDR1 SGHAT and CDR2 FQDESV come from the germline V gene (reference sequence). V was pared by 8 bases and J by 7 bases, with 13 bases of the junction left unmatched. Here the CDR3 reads CASSITQGAGQPQHF. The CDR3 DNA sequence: TGTGCCAGCTCCATTACGCAGGGGGCTGGACAGCCCCAGCATTTT. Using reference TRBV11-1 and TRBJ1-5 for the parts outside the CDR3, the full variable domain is EAEVAQSPRYKITEKSQAVAFWCDPISGHATLYWYRQILGQGPELLVQFQDESVVDDSQLPKDRFSAERLKGVDSTLKIQPAELGDSAMYLCASSITQGAGQPQHFGDGTRLSIL.

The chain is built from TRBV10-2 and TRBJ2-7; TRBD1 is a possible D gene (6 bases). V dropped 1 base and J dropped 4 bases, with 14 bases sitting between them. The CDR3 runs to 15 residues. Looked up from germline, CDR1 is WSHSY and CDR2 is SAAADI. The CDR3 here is CASSEFAGAFYEQYF. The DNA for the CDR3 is TGCGCCAGCAGTGAGTTTGCAGGGGCGTTTTACGAGCAGTACTTC.

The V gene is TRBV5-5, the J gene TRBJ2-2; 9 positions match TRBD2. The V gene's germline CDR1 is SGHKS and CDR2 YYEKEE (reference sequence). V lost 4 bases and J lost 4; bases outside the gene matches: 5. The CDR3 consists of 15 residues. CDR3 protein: CASSPTSGLTGELFF. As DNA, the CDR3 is TGTGCCAGCAGCCCGACTAGCGGCCTCACCGGGGAGCTGTTTTTT. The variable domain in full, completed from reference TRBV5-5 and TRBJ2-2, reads DAGVTQSPTHLIKTRGQQVTLRCSPISGHKSVSWYQQVLGQGPQFIFQYYEKEERGRGNFPDRFSARQFPNYSSELNVNALLLGDSALYLCASSPTSGLTGELFFGEGSRLTVL.

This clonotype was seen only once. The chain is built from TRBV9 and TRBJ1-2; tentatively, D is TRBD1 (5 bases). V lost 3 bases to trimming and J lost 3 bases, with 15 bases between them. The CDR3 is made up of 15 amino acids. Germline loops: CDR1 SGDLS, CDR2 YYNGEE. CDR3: CASSGSAGLDYGYTF. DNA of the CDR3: TGTGCCAGCAGCGGATCCGCAGGGTTGGACTATGGCTACACCTTC.

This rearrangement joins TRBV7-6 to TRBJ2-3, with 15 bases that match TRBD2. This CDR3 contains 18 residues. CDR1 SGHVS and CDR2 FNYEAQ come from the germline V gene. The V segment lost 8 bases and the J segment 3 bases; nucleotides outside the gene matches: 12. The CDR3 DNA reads TGTGCCAGCTCCTCCCCGGGACTAGCGGGAGGACGGACAGATACGCAGTATTTT. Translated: CASSSPGLAGGRTDTQYF.

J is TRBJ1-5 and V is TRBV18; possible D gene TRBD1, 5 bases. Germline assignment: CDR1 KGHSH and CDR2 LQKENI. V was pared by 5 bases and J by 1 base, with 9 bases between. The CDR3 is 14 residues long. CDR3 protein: CASSEGLSNQPQHF. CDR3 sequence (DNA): TGTGCCAGCTCAGAGGGGCTCAGCAATCAGCCCCAGCATTTT.

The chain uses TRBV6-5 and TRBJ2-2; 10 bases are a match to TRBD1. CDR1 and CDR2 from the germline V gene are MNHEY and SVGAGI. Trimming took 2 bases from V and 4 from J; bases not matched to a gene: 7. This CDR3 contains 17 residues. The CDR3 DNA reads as TGTGCCAGCAGTTACGGGGTCGGGACAGGGGTCACCGGGGAGCTGTTTTTT. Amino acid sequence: CASSYGVGTGVTGELFF.

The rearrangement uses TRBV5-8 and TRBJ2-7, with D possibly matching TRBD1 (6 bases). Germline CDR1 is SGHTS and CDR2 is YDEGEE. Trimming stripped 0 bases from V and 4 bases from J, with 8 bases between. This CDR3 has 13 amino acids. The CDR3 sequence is CASSLGDIYEQYF. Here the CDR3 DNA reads TGTGCCAGCAGCTTGGGGGACATTTACGAGCAGTACTTC.

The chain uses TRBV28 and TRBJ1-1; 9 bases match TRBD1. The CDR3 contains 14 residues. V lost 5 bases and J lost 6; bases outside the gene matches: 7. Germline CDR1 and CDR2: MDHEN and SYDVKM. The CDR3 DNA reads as TGTGCCAGCAGTCAAGGGACAGGGAGCGCTGAAGCTTTCTTT. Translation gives CASSQGTGSAEAFF.

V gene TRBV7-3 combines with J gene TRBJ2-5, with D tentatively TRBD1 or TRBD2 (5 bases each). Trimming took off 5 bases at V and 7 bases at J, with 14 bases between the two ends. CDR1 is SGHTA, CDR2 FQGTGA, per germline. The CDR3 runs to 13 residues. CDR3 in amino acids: CASSPGTSRTQYF. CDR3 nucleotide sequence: TGTGCCAGCAGCCCGGGGACCTCCAGGACCCAGTACTTC. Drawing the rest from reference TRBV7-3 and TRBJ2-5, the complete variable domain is GAGVSQTPSNKVTEKGKYVELRCDPISGHTALYWYRQSLGQGPEFLIYFQGTGAADDSGLPNDRFFAVRPEGSVSTLKIQRTERGDSAVYLCASSPGTSRTQYFGPGTRLLVL.

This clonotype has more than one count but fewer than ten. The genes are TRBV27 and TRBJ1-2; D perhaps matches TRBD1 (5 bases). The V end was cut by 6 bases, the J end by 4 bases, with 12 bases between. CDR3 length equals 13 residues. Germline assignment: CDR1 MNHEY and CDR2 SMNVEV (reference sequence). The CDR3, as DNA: TGTGCCAGCAGCGACTTCCAGGGCTATGGCTACACCTTC. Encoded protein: CASSDFQGYGYTF.

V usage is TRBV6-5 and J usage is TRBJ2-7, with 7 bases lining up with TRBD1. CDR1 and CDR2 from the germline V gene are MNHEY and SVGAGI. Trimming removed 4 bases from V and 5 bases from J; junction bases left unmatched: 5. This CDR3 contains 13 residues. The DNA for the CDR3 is TGTGCCAGCAGTTCCGACAGGGTAAACGAGCAGTACTTC. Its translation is CASSSDRVNEQYF.

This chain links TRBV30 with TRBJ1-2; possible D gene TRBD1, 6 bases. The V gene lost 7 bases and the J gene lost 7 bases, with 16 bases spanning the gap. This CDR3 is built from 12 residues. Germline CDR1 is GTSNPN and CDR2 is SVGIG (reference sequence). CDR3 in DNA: TGTGCCTCCGACCCGGGGGCGGGTGGCTACACCTTC. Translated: CASDPGAGGYTF.

The CDR3 reads CASSLSQVGEQYF. In nucleotides, the CDR3 is TGTGCCAGCAGTTTATCCCAGGTCGGCGAGCAGTACTTC. This sequence joins TRBV27 and TRBJ2-1; no clear D gene. The end of the DNA aligns better with TRBJ2-7, so the J call may be wrong. Germline loops: CDR1 MNHEY, CDR2 SMNVEV (reference sequence). The CDR3 runs to 13 residues.

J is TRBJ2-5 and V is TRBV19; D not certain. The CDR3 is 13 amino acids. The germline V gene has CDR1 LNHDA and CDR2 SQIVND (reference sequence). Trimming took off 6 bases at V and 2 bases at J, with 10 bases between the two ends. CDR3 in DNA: TGTGCCAGTAGCATGGCTGTTCAAGAGACCCAGTACTTC. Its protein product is CASSMAVQETQYF. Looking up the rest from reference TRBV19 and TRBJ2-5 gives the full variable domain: DGGITQSPKYLFRKEGQNVTLSCEQNLNHDAMYWYRQDPGQGLRLIYYSQIVNDFQKGDIAEGYSVSREKKESFPLTVTSAQKNPTAFYLCASSMAVQETQYFGPGTRLLVL.

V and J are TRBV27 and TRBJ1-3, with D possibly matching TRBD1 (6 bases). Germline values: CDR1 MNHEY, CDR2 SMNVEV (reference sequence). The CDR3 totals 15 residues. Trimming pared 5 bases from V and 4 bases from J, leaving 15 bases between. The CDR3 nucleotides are TGTGCCAGCAGTCCCCTTCCAGGGGACGGAAACACCATATATTTT. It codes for CASSPLPGDGNTIYF.